This T cell receptor (beta chain) was obtained from a study of OX40 agonist ivuxolimab in advanced cancers. Looking at the study overall: A history of anti-PD-1, anti-PD-L1 or anti-CTLA-4 therapy was acceptable, and roughly 40% had some. Study results and caveats: The antigen specificity of the peripheral T cells (those that were expanded) was not determined. CD8+ T cells were the subset that, on average, had more expanded clones than CD4+. The CD4+ and CD8+ T cells in the blood had expanded clonally by week 6 at 0.1 to 3.0 mg/kg.

The CDR3 is 17 amino acids. Germline-derived CDR1 and CDR2 are LNHDA and SQIVND (reference sequence). V was clipped by 6 bases and J by 1 base; unmatched bases: 14. On this clone itself: Its antigen remains unknown.

Produced via immunoSEQ multiplex PCR; TCRdb's table is partial and in-frame only. The sample includes roughly 60,000 clones, roughly 84% of them seen just once. The receptor comes from an adult with an advanced solid tumor such as melanoma, head and neck, liver or kidney cancer. The starting material was CD4+ or CD8+ T cells sorted from blood, obtained in a trial of the OX40 agonist ivuxolimab. The chain recombines TRBV19 with TRBJ1-2; 7 bases are shared with TRBD1. CDR3 sequence: CASRMGGGAGNNYGYTF. The CDR3 DNA reads TGTGCCAGTAGGATGGGAGGGGGCGCGGGGAATAACTATGGCTACACCTTC.